The 2 T cell receptor beta chains below all came from one sample that was sequenced in a study of vaccination effects on CD4 cells after COVID-19. The antigens for these receptors are not known. The authors isolated CD4+ T cells after around 10 days of culture. Here immunoSEQ multiplex PCR was the method, and the copy in TCRdb shows in-frame clones only, minus some. The data contain about 64,000 clones, under 80% of them singletons. Sequencing was performed on CD4+ T cells from PBMCs cultured without peptide, taken before COVID-19 vaccination. These receptors were taken from a human donor who had a prior SARS-CoV-2 infection.

This clone was counted only a few times. The chain has TRBV25-1 and TRBJ1-6; 9 bases agree with TRBD1. Trimming took 8 bases from V and 9 from J; bases not matched to a gene: 11. Germline V gives CDR1 MGHDK, CDR2 SYGVNS. The CDR3 extends over 15 amino acids. The DNA of the CDR3 is TGTGCCAGCGGGGACACAGGGGGCGATGGTTCACCCCTCCACTTT. This encodes CASGDTGGDGSPLHF.

This clone was found a few times. The chain joins TRBV7-9 to TRBJ2-7; the D gene is possibly TRBD1 (6 bases). V was pared by 5 bases and J by 3 bases, with 20 bases between. The CDR3 contains 16 residues. Germline V gene lookup returns CDR1 SEHNR and CDR2 FQNEAQ (reference sequence). The CDR3 region is CASSKTTGQNLYEQYF. The CDR3 DNA follows: TGTGCCAGCAGCAAAACAACTGGACAGAACCTCTACGAGCAGTACTTC.